These T cell receptor beta chains were read from a single sample in a study of T-cell memory formation after mild COVID-19. One entry per CDR3 protein, called by TCRdb with MiXCR from the 5' RACE reads. The table lists about 180,000 distinct CDR3 sequences, about a sixth of them singletons, with approximately 2.1% in the top ten. Sequencing used PBMCs or a T cell subset sorted from them (not recorded which). The receptors originated from an adult woman who had mild COVID-19 (a few samples of this study predate the infection). Cell type and time point are not known. Each CDR3 is given with its conserved first and last residue. The order of the fields is J gene, D gene, CDR3 length, V gene, clone size, CDR3 DNA, CDR3 protein. A D gene is named only where the DNA matches it firmly. Only some rows state a clone size, as once, few, many or a class for expanded clones.

J gene: TRBJ1-1
D gene: NA
CDR3 length: 11
V gene: TRBV20-1
clone size: NA
CDR3 DNA: TGCAGTGCTAGGGGACGCACTGAAGCTTTCTTT
CDR3 protein: CSARGRTEAFF

J gene: TRBJ2-4
D gene: TRBD2
CDR3 length: 13
V gene: TRBV19
clone size: NA
CDR3 DNA: TGTGCCAGTCGGGGGGAGGTGGGATACATTCAGTACTTC
CDR3 protein: CASRGEVGYIQYF

J gene: TRBJ2-3
D gene: NA
CDR3 length: 13
V gene: TRBV5-4
clone size: few
CDR3 DNA: TGTGCCAGCAGCTTGGCCGCGCGAGATACGCAGTATTTT
CDR3 protein: CASSLAARDTQYF

J gene: TRBJ2-4
D gene: NA
CDR3 length: 16
V gene: TRBV5-6
clone size: few
CDR3 DNA: TGTGCCAGCAGCCCCGACGCATTACTAGCCAAAAACATTCAGTACTTC
CDR3 protein: CASSPDALLAKNIQYF

J gene: TRBJ2-5
D gene: TRBD2
CDR3 length: 16
V gene: TRBV9
clone size: NA
CDR3 DNA: TGTGCCAGCATGTTGTCTAGCGGGAGGGATCAAGAGACCCAGTACTTC
CDR3 protein: CASMLSSGRDQETQYF

J gene: TRBJ2-6
D gene: NA
CDR3 length: 19
V gene: TRBV14
clone size: NA
CDR3 DNA: TGTGCCAGCAGCCAAGATTGGGGCAGCCTCAGCTCTGGGGCCAACGTCCTGACTTTC
CDR3 protein: CASSQDWGSLSSGANVLTF

J gene: TRBJ2-3
D gene: TRBD2
CDR3 length: 16
V gene: TRBV4-3
clone size: few
CDR3 DNA: TGCGCCAGCAGCCAAGTGGCGGGAGTAGGCACAGATACGCAGTATTTT
CDR3 protein: CASSQVAGVGTDTQYF

J gene: TRBJ1-1
D gene: NA
CDR3 length: 13
V gene: TRBV6-5
clone size: few
CDR3 DNA: TGTGCCAGCAGTTACTCGAGTGGCCAGGGAGCTTTCTTT
CDR3 protein: CASSYSSGQGAFF

J gene: TRBJ1-2
D gene: TRBD1
CDR3 length: 14
V gene: TRBV20-1
clone size: once
CDR3 DNA: TGCAGTGCTCGAGACAGGGGGTCTAACTATGGCTACACCTTC
CDR3 protein: CSARDRGSNYGYTF

J gene: TRBJ2-2
D gene: NA
CDR3 length: 14
V gene: TRBV9
clone size: few
CDR3 DNA: TGTGCCAGCAGCGCACAGCCGAACACCGGGGAGCTGTTTTTT
CDR3 protein: CASSAQPNTGELFF

J gene: TRBJ2-7
D gene: NA
CDR3 length: 15
V gene: TRBV4-1
clone size: few
CDR3 DNA: TGCGCCAGCAGCCAGACACCCAGGGATCCCTACGAGCAGTACTTC
CDR3 protein: CASSQTPRDPYEQYF

J gene: TRBJ2-5
D gene: NA
CDR3 length: 14
V gene: TRBV7-3
clone size: few
CDR3 DNA: TGTGCCAGCAGCTTAAGTGGTTGGGAGGAGACCCAGTACTTC
CDR3 protein: CASSLSGWEETQYF

J gene: TRBJ1-1
D gene: NA
CDR3 length: 16
V gene: TRBV6-5
clone size: few
CDR3 DNA: TGTGCCAGTAAATTACAGGGTGCAGTAGTCAACACTGAAGCTTTCTTT
CDR3 protein: CASKLQGAVVNTEAFF

J gene: TRBJ2-5
D gene: NA
CDR3 length: 15
V gene: TRBV5-5
clone size: many
CDR3 DNA: TGTGCCAGCAGCTTGAGGAGCCCGATGGGGGAGACCCAGTACTTC
CDR3 protein: CASSLRSPMGETQYF

J gene: TRBJ2-5
D gene: NA
CDR3 length: 12
V gene: TRBV15
clone size: NA
CDR3 DNA: TGTGCCACCAGCATTACGAAAGAGACCCAGTACTTC
CDR3 protein: CATSITKETQYF

J gene: TRBJ2-4
D gene: NA
CDR3 length: 16
V gene: TRBV7-2
clone size: few
CDR3 DNA: TGTGCCAGCAGCCTACCCCAATCATTAGCCAAAAACATTCAGTACTTC
CDR3 protein: CASSLPQSLAKNIQYF

J gene: TRBJ2-1
D gene: NA
CDR3 length: 13
V gene: TRBV5-1
clone size: many
CDR3 DNA: TGCGCCAGCAGCTCTCAGGGTGACAATGAGCAGTTCTTC
CDR3 protein: CASSSQGDNEQFF

J gene: TRBJ1-3
D gene: NA
CDR3 length: 15
V gene: TRBV18
clone size: NA
CDR3 DNA: TGTGCCAGCTCACCACCGGACCATTCTGGAAACACCATATATTTT
CDR3 protein: CASSPPDHSGNTIYF

J gene: TRBJ2-7
D gene: TRBD2
CDR3 length: 15
V gene: TRBV7-2
clone size: NA
CDR3 DNA: TGTGCCAGCAGCTTAGCCAGCGGGGACTCCTACGAGCAGTACTTC
CDR3 protein: CASSLASGDSYEQYF

J gene: TRBJ1-2
D gene: NA
CDR3 length: 14
V gene: TRBV5-1
clone size: many
CDR3 DNA: TGCGCCAGCAGCTACAGGGAGGCGAACTATGGCTACACCTTC
CDR3 protein: CASSYREANYGYTF

J gene: TRBJ1-1
D gene: TRBD1
CDR3 length: 18
V gene: TRBV5-1
clone size: once
CDR3 DNA: TGCGCCAGCAGCCCACGTACAGGGGGCAATTTGGCGAACACTGAAGCTTTCTTT
CDR3 protein: CASSPRTGGNLANTEAFF

J gene: TRBJ2-3
D gene: NA
CDR3 length: 15
V gene: TRBV12-3/TRBV12-4
clone size: NA
CDR3 DNA: TGTGCCAGCAGTTTCCGGGGGAGTGGGACAGATACGCAGTATTTT
CDR3 protein: CASSFRGSGTDTQYF